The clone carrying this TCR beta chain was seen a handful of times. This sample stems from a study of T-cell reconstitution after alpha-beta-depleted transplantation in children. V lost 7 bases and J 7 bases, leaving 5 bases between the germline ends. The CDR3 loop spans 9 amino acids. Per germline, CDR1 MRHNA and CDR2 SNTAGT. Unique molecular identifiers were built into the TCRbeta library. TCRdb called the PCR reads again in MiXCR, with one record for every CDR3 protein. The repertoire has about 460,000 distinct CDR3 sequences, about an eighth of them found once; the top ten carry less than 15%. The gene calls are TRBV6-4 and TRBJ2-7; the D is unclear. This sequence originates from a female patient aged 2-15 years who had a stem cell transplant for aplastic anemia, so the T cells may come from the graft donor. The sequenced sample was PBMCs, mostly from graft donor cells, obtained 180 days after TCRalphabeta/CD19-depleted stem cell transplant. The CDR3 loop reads CASKREQYV. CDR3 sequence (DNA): TGTGCCAGCAAGAGGGAGCAGTACGTC.